The 9 T cell receptor beta chains given below trace back to one sample, sequenced in a study of blood T cell repertoires in COVID-19. TCRdb's copy holds only in-frame clones and misses some; the assay was immunoSEQ multiplex PCR. Of 100,000 to 150,000 clones listed, 55% to 75% are singletons. Source material: peripheral blood. The receptor source for this set is a woman in her 70s with acute or convalescent COVID-19.

This chain connects TRBV6-5 to TRBJ1-2; D gene unclear. The CDR3 covers 14 residues. The V end was cut by 7 bases, the J end by 0 bases, with 12 bases between. Looked up from germline, CDR1 is MNHEY and CDR2 is SVGAGI. The CDR3 here is CASKNLGTNYGYTF. The CDR3 region has the DNA TGTGCCAGCAAAAACCTTGGCACTAACTATGGCTACACCTTC.

V usage is TRBV19 and J usage is TRBJ2-1, with 13 bases that match TRBD2. Germline V gene data show CDR1 as LNHDA and CDR2 as SQIVND (reference sequence). V shed 0 bases, J shed 0 bases, and the junction held 11 bases outside the gene matches. The CDR3 runs to 21 residues. DNA for the CDR3: TGTGCCAGTAGTATAGATCTAGATGGACTAGCGGGAGCCCCCTCCTACAATGAGCAGTTCTTC. This encodes CASSIDLDGLAGAPSYNEQFF.

The chain employs TRBV2 and TRBJ1-1, with 7 bases fitting TRBD1. The V segment lost 6 bases and the J segment 3 bases; nucleotides outside the gene matches: 4. This CDR3 contains 13 residues. Germline V gene lookup returns CDR1 SNHLY and CDR2 FYNNEI. CDR3 sequence: CASRTGLYTEAFF. The CDR3 DNA reads TGTGCCAGCAGGACAGGGCTTTACACTGAAGCTTTCTTT.

This sequence joins TRBV7-2 and TRBJ2-7, with 7 bases aligning to TRBD1. Trimming took 4 bases from V and 5 from J; bases not matched to a gene: 11. The CDR3 is 15 amino acids. Germline assignment: CDR1 SGHTA and CDR2 FQGNSA. The DNA for the CDR3 is TGTGCCAGCAGCTCAAGGCCACCACAGGGGAACGAGCAGTACTTC. Protein product: CASSSRPPQGNEQYF.

V usage is TRBV19 and J usage is TRBJ1-3; D gene ambiguous. This CDR3 comprises 13 residues. Germline CDR1 LNHDA, CDR2 SQIVND (reference sequence). The ends were cut back, 11 bases at V and 0 bases at J, with 11 bases in the middle. The CDR3 nucleotides read TGTGCCGCTGCGTGGGCCTCTGGAAACACCATATATTTT. Translating it yields CAAAWASGNTIYF.

The rearrangement links TRBV28 to TRBJ1-1; D is unclear. The V gene lost 4 bases and the J gene lost 1 base, with 10 bases spanning the gap. The CDR3 totals 14 residues. Germline lookup yields CDR1 MDHEN and CDR2 SYDVKM. The CDR3 here is CASSSPNTNTEAFF. CDR3 in DNA: TGTGCCAGCAGTTCCCCCAACACGAACACTGAAGCTTTCTTT.

The chain has TRBV6-5 and TRBJ2-1; 10 bases align to TRBD2. The CDR3 extends over 15 amino acids. Losses at the gene ends were 2 bases for V and 6 bases for J; bases not matched to a gene: 4. Germline V gene data show CDR1 as MNHEY and CDR2 as SVGAGI. In DNA, the CDR3 is TGTGCCAGCAGTTACGTGGCTAGCGGGAGCAATGAGCAGTTCTTC. Translation gives CASSYVASGSNEQFF.

V is TRBV9 and J is TRBJ1-1, with D perhaps matching TRBD1 (6 bases). This CDR3 region has 15 residues. Germline V CDR1 and CDR2: SGDLS, YYNGEE. The V end lost 4 bases, the J end lost 1 base, and 14 bases lay between the germline ends. CDR3: CASSTSGTPNTEAFF. The CDR3 DNA follows: TGTGCCAGCAGCACCTCCGGGACACCGAACACTGAAGCTTTCTTT.

This clone came up once. J is TRBJ1-5 and V is TRBV19, with 11 bases lining up with TRBD1. The germline V gene encodes CDR1 LNHDA and CDR2 SQIVND (reference sequence). The CDR3 contains 16 residues. Trimming took 5 bases from V and 4 from J; bases not matched to a gene: 7. The chain's CDR3 is CASSSHGTGGNQPQHF. In nucleotides, the CDR3 is TGTGCCAGTAGTTCACACGGGACAGGGGGGAATCAGCCCCAGCATTTT.